The rows below give T cell receptor beta chains drawn from one sample of a study of Ad26.COV2.S vaccination and SARS-CoV-2 variants. The data were produced by immunoSEQ multiplex PCR, yet TCRdb's version contains in-frame clones alone and is incomplete. The data contain 450,000 to 550,000 clones, roughly 87% of them singletons. The material was peripheral blood, obtained in a trial of Ad26.COV2.S vaccine versus placebo. The receptors were gathered from a person between 18 and 65 years old who received the Ad26.COV2.S COVID-19 vaccine or a placebo. The CDR3 runs from the conserved cysteine through the conserved F or W. The D gene is left open where the match is weak. Size values are once, few and many counts, or a class for expanded clones, and some rows have none.

j_call: TRBJ2-7
clone_size: few
d_call: TRBD1
v_call: TRBV11-2
cdr3_aa: CASMGQSYEQYF
cdr3_nt: TGTGCCAGCATGGGACAGTCCTACGAGCAGTACTTC

j_call: TRBJ2-7
clone_size: -
d_call: -
v_call: TRBV11-2
cdr3_aa: CASSLWASLYEQYF
cdr3_nt: TGTGCCAGCAGCTTGTGGGCTAGTCTCTACGAGCAGTACTTC

j_call: TRBJ1-1
clone_size: -
d_call: -
v_call: TRBV10-3
cdr3_aa: CAISESRSEAFF
cdr3_nt: TGTGCCATCAGTGAGTCCAGGTCAGAAGCTTTCTTT

j_call: TRBJ1-2
clone_size: -
d_call: TRBD1
v_call: TRBV29-1
cdr3_aa: CSVEGGTAYGYTF
cdr3_nt: TGCAGCGTTGAAGGGGGGACAGCTTATGGCTACACCTTC

j_call: TRBJ2-7
clone_size: -
d_call: -
v_call: TRBV5-1
cdr3_aa: CASSLPSREQYF
cdr3_nt: TGCGCCAGCAGCTTGCCCTCTAGGGAGCAGTACTTC

j_call: TRBJ2-1
clone_size: once
d_call: -
v_call: TRBV29-1
cdr3_aa: CSVWHNEQFF
cdr3_nt: TGCAGCGTTTGGCACAATGAGCAGTTCTTC

j_call: TRBJ2-7
clone_size: -
d_call: -
v_call: TRBV9
cdr3_aa: CASSPDGYEQYF
cdr3_nt: TGTGCCAGCAGTCCGGACGGCTACGAGCAGTACTTC

j_call: TRBJ2-3
clone_size: -
d_call: -
v_call: TRBV15
cdr3_aa: CATSRDTDTQYF
cdr3_nt: TGTGCCACCAGCAGAGATACAGATACGCAGTATTTT

j_call: TRBJ1-5
clone_size: -
d_call: -
v_call: TRBV6-5
cdr3_aa: CASSLHRGNQPQHF
cdr3_nt: TGTGCCAGCAGTTTGCACAGGGGCAATCAGCCCCAGCATTTT

j_call: TRBJ1-2
clone_size: -
d_call: -
v_call: TRBV14
cdr3_aa: CASSPYPGDNYGYTF
cdr3_nt: TGTGCCAGCAGCCCCTACCCGGGGGACAACTATGGCTACACCTTC

j_call: TRBJ2-3
clone_size: -
d_call: -
v_call: TRBV28
cdr3_aa: CASSLGGYTDTQYF
cdr3_nt: TGTGCCAGCAGTTTGGGCGGGTACACAGATACGCAGTATTTT

j_call: TRBJ2-7
clone_size: -
d_call: TRBD2
v_call: TRBV24-1
cdr3_aa: CATSDPTSGSYEQYF
cdr3_nt: TGTGCCACCAGTGATCCGACTAGCGGGAGTTACGAGCAGTACTTC

j_call: TRBJ2-7
clone_size: -
d_call: TRBD1
v_call: TRBV30
cdr3_aa: CAWSRGTAYEQYF
cdr3_nt: TGTGCCTGGAGTCGTGGGACAGCCTACGAGCAGTACTTC